This is a list of T cell receptor beta chains from one sample in a study of beta chain features in type 1 diabetes. Produced via immunoSEQ multiplex PCR; TCRdb's table is partial and in-frame only. The data show approximately 360,000 clones, with around 13% seen just once and over 0.008% held by the top ten. The sample consisted of naive CD4+ T cells from blood. These receptors were obtained from a woman younger than 35 with type 1 diabetes. The CDR3 runs from the conserved cysteine through the conserved F or W. Fields, in order: clone size, D gene, V gene, J gene, CDR3 protein, CDR3 DNA. A D gene is named only where the DNA matches it firmly. Rows give clone size only sometimes, using once, few, many, or a class for an expanded clone.

clone size: few
D gene: NA
V gene: TRBV27
J gene: TRBJ2-3
CDR3 protein: CASRLMGAGITDTQYF
CDR3 DNA: TGTGCCAGCCGCCTGATGGGGGCGGGTATCACAGATACGCAGTATTTT

clone size: NA
D gene: NA
V gene: TRBV25-1
J gene: TRBJ2-1
CDR3 protein: CASRSQGFGEQFF
CDR3 DNA: TGTGCCAGCAGATCACAGGGTTTCGGGGAGCAGTTCTTC

clone size: few
D gene: NA
V gene: TRBV5-1
J gene: TRBJ2-1
CDR3 protein: CASSLALYNEQFF
CDR3 DNA: TGCGCCAGCAGCTTGGCCTTGTACAATGAGCAGTTCTTC

clone size: few
D gene: NA
V gene: TRBV7-9
J gene: TRBJ2-7
CDR3 protein: CASSLNREPNNEQYF
CDR3 DNA: TGTGCCAGCAGCTTAAACAGGGAACCTAATAACGAGCAGTACTTC

clone size: NA
D gene: NA
V gene: TRBV29-1
J gene: TRBJ2-6
CDR3 protein: CSVGTASSGANVLTF
CDR3 DNA: TGCAGCGTTGGGACAGCAAGCTCTGGGGCCAACGTCCTGACTTTC

clone size: NA
D gene: NA
V gene: TRBV7-9
J gene: TRBJ2-1
CDR3 protein: CASSFRGDEQFF
CDR3 DNA: TGTGCCAGCAGCTTCAGGGGAGACGAGCAGTTCTTC

clone size: NA
D gene: TRBD2
V gene: TRBV4-2
J gene: TRBJ2-2
CDR3 protein: CASSRTSGRVAGELFF
CDR3 DNA: TGTGCCAGCAGCCGGACTAGCGGGAGGGTCGCCGGGGAGCTGTTTTTT

clone size: few
D gene: TRBD2
V gene: TRBV19
J gene: TRBJ2-6
CDR3 protein: CASSIGGSGANVLTF
CDR3 DNA: TGTGCCAGTAGTATCGGGGGGTCTGGGGCCAACGTCCTGACTTTC

clone size: NA
D gene: NA
V gene: TRBV7-9
J gene: TRBJ1-5
CDR3 protein: CASSLEMSGQPQHF
CDR3 DNA: TGTGCCAGCAGCTTAGAAATGTCGGGACAGCCCCAGCATTTT

clone size: few
D gene: TRBD2
V gene: TRBV14
J gene: TRBJ2-1
CDR3 protein: CASSLPIAGAYNEQFF
CDR3 DNA: TGTGCCAGCAGCTTGCCTATAGCGGGAGCCTACAATGAGCAGTTCTTC

clone size: NA
D gene: TRBD1
V gene: TRBV7-2
J gene: TRBJ1-1
CDR3 protein: CASSAGGAMNTEAFF
CDR3 DNA: TGTGCCAGCAGCGCAGGGGGCGCAATGAACACTGAAGCTTTCTTT

clone size: few
D gene: NA
V gene: TRBV28
J gene: TRBJ1-5
CDR3 protein: CASAFMRQPQHF
CDR3 DNA: TGTGCCAGCGCCTTTATGCGACAGCCCCAGCATTTT

clone size: NA
D gene: NA
V gene: TRBV19
J gene: TRBJ1-5
CDR3 protein: CASSIGGDWAPQHF
CDR3 DNA: TGTGCCAGTAGTATAGGGGGGGATTGGGCGCCCCAGCATTTT

clone size: few
D gene: NA
V gene: TRBV7-2
J gene: TRBJ1-5
CDR3 protein: CASSSTGSGPQHF
CDR3 DNA: TGTGCCAGCAGCTCGACGGGATCAGGGCCCCAGCATTTT

clone size: NA
D gene: TRBD2
V gene: TRBV30
J gene: TRBJ2-1
CDR3 protein: CAFERASGSTINYNEQFF
CDR3 DNA: TGTGCCTTCGAAAGGGCTAGCGGGAGCACGATCAATTACAATGAGCAGTTCTTC

clone size: NA
D gene: TRBD1
V gene: TRBV5-1
J gene: TRBJ2-7
CDR3 protein: CASRRLVQGSNYEQYF
CDR3 DNA: TGCGCCAGCAGGCGGCTTGTACAGGGGTCTAACTACGAGCAGTACTTC

clone size: few
D gene: NA
V gene: TRBV30
J gene: TRBJ2-5
CDR3 protein: CAWNGRGETQYF
CDR3 DNA: TGTGCCTGGAACGGACGGGGGGAGACCCAGTACTTC

clone size: NA
D gene: NA
V gene: TRBV7-2
J gene: TRBJ2-7
CDR3 protein: CASSYLSEQYF
CDR3 DNA: TGTGCCAGCAGCTATCTTAGCGAGCAGTACTTC

clone size: NA
D gene: NA
V gene: TRBV11-2
J gene: TRBJ1-1
CDR3 protein: CASSFSGSDTEAFF
CDR3 DNA: TGTGCCAGCAGCTTCTCGGGGAGTGACACTGAAGCTTTCTTT

clone size: NA
D gene: TRBD1
V gene: TRBV5-1
J gene: TRBJ2-2
CDR3 protein: CASSAGTVNTGELFF
CDR3 DNA: TGCGCCAGCAGCGCCGGGACAGTTAACACCGGGGAGCTGTTTTTT

clone size: few
D gene: NA
V gene: TRBV9
J gene: TRBJ1-3
CDR3 protein: CASSPSPGVAGNTIYF
CDR3 DNA: TGTGCCAGCAGCCCATCCCCGGGAGTGGCTGGAAACACCATATATTTT

clone size: NA
D gene: NA
V gene: TRBV23-1
J gene: TRBJ2-3
CDR3 protein: CASSQSGRCLRDTQYF
CDR3 DNA: TGCGCCAGCAGTCAATCCGGCAGGTGCTTAAGAGATACGCAGTATTTT

clone size: few
D gene: TRBD1
V gene: TRBV7-2
J gene: TRBJ2-7
CDR3 protein: CASSSPRGQALSYEQYF
CDR3 DNA: TGTGCCAGCAGCTCGCCCCGGGGACAGGCCTTATCCTACGAGCAGTACTTC

clone size: NA
D gene: NA
V gene: TRBV2
J gene: TRBJ1-1
CDR3 protein: CASSEARRTGEAFF
CDR3 DNA: TGTGCCAGCAGTGAAGCGCGGCGCACCGGGGAAGCTTTCTTT

clone size: NA
D gene: NA
V gene: TRBV6-6
J gene: TRBJ2-1
CDR3 protein: CASSYSAAGAVF
CDR3 DNA: TGTGCCAGCAGTTACTCGGCAGCGGGCGCGGTCTTC

clone size: few
D gene: NA
V gene: TRBV4-1
J gene: TRBJ1-5
CDR3 protein: CASSQDASGGSRNQPQHF
CDR3 DNA: TGCGCCAGCAGCCAAGATGCTTCGGGAGGGAGTCGCAATCAGCCCCAGCATTTT

clone size: few
D gene: NA
V gene: TRBV18
J gene: TRBJ2-7
CDR3 protein: CASSTGEDYEQYF
CDR3 DNA: TGTGCCAGCTCCACAGGGGAGGACTACGAGCAGTACTTC

clone size: NA
D gene: TRBD1
V gene: TRBV7-8
J gene: TRBJ1-4
CDR3 protein: CASSPGQFNEKLFF
CDR3 DNA: TGTGCCAGCAGCCCGGGACAGTTTAATGAAAAACTGTTTTTT

clone size: NA
D gene: NA
V gene: TRBV7-6
J gene: TRBJ1-2
CDR3 protein: CASSLHAGGYTF
CDR3 DNA: TGTGCCAGCAGCCTCCACGCGGGTGGCTACACCTTC

clone size: NA
D gene: TRBD2
V gene: TRBV25-1
J gene: TRBJ2-1
CDR3 protein: CASSPGAGEASYNEQFF
CDR3 DNA: TGTGCCAGCAGTCCAGGTGCGGGAGAGGCTTCCTACAATGAGCAGTTCTTC

clone size: few
D gene: NA
V gene: TRBV29-1
J gene: TRBJ2-1
CDR3 protein: CSVARTRISDEQFF
CDR3 DNA: TGCAGCGTTGCCCGAACTAGAATTTCGGATGAGCAGTTCTTC

clone size: few
D gene: TRBD1
V gene: TRBV5-1
J gene: TRBJ2-1
CDR3 protein: CASSLVRDSNEQFF
CDR3 DNA: TGCGCCAGCAGCTTGGTTAGGGACAGCAATGAGCAGTTCTTC

clone size: few
D gene: NA
V gene: TRBV11-2
J gene: TRBJ2-2
CDR3 protein: CASTTGLETGELFF
CDR3 DNA: TGTGCCAGCACCACGGGACTGGAGACCGGGGAGCTGTTTTTT

clone size: few
D gene: TRBD1
V gene: TRBV30
J gene: TRBJ2-7
CDR3 protein: CAWSRGTGEQYF
CDR3 DNA: TGTGCCTGGAGCCGCGGGACAGGCGAGCAGTACTTC

clone size: NA
D gene: NA
V gene: TRBV14
J gene: TRBJ2-3
CDR3 protein: CASSLSTDTQYF
CDR3 DNA: TGTGCCAGCAGCTTGTCAACAGATACGCAGTATTTT

clone size: NA
D gene: TRBD2
V gene: TRBV5-6
J gene: TRBJ2-5
CDR3 protein: CASSLRLAARETQYF
CDR3 DNA: TGTGCCAGCAGCTTAAGACTAGCGGCAAGAGAGACCCAGTACTTC

clone size: NA
D gene: TRBD1
V gene: TRBV7-8
J gene: TRBJ2-3
CDR3 protein: CASIGQGGWDTQYF
CDR3 DNA: TGTGCCAGCATCGGACAGGGCGGATGGGATACGCAGTATTTT

clone size: few
D gene: NA
V gene: TRBV28
J gene: TRBJ1-1
CDR3 protein: CASSVDTEAFF
CDR3 DNA: TGTGCCAGCAGCGTTGACACTGAAGCTTTCTTT

clone size: few
D gene: TRBD1
V gene: TRBV9
J gene: TRBJ1-5
CDR3 protein: CASTRRTGDISNQPQHF
CDR3 DNA: TGTGCCAGCACCCGTAGGACAGGGGACATAAGCAATCAGCCCCAGCATTTT

clone size: NA
D gene: TRBD2
V gene: TRBV9
J gene: TRBJ2-2
CDR3 protein: CASSVIAGANTGELFF
CDR3 DNA: TGTGCCAGCAGCGTAATAGCGGGAGCGAACACCGGGGAGCTGTTTTTT

clone size: few
D gene: TRBD1
V gene: TRBV14
J gene: TRBJ1-1
CDR3 protein: CASSQFRTGVKAFF
CDR3 DNA: TGTGCCAGCAGCCAATTTCGGACAGGGGTTAAAGCTTTCTTT

clone size: NA
D gene: NA
V gene: TRBV2
J gene: TRBJ2-7
CDR3 protein: CASTGTYSYEQYF
CDR3 DNA: TGTGCCAGCACCGGGACATACTCCTACGAGCAGTACTTC

clone size: NA
D gene: TRBD1
V gene: TRBV19
J gene: TRBJ1-1
CDR3 protein: CASSRDRMNTEAFF
CDR3 DNA: TGTGCCAGTAGCCGGGACAGAATGAACACTGAAGCTTTCTTT

clone size: NA
D gene: NA
V gene: TRBV7-2
J gene: TRBJ2-7
CDR3 protein: CASSLASGEQYF
CDR3 DNA: TGTGCCAGCAGCTTAGCGTCAGGGGAGCAGTACTTC

clone size: few
D gene: TRBD1
V gene: TRBV7-9
J gene: TRBJ1-5
CDR3 protein: CASSQEGANQPQHF
CDR3 DNA: TGTGCCAGCAGCCAAGAGGGGGCAAATCAGCCCCAGCATTTT

clone size: NA
D gene: NA
V gene: TRBV6-5
J gene: TRBJ1-1
CDR3 protein: CASSYSAQGSEAFF
CDR3 DNA: TGTGCCAGCAGTTACTCCGCACAGGGATCCGAAGCTTTCTTT

clone size: NA
D gene: NA
V gene: TRBV9
J gene: TRBJ1-2
CDR3 protein: CASSVAVRSALDRYTF
CDR3 DNA: TGTGCCAGCAGCGTTGCCGTCAGGTCGGCATTGGATCGCTACACCTTC

clone size: NA
D gene: NA
V gene: TRBV9
J gene: TRBJ2-3
CDR3 protein: CASSSVPGSTDTQYF
CDR3 DNA: TGTGCCAGCAGCTCCGTACCAGGGAGCACAGATACGCAGTATTTT

clone size: few
D gene: TRBD2
V gene: TRBV4-3
J gene: TRBJ2-1
CDR3 protein: CASSQGLAQFF
CDR3 DNA: TGCGCCAGCAGCCAAGGACTAGCCCAGTTCTTC

clone size: NA
D gene: NA
V gene: TRBV7-9
J gene: TRBJ1-5
CDR3 protein: CASRADSNQPQHF
CDR3 DNA: TGTGCCAGCAGGGCGGATAGCAATCAGCCCCAGCATTTT

clone size: NA
D gene: NA
V gene: TRBV5-1
J gene: TRBJ2-1
CDR3 protein: CASSPMGSSYNEQFF
CDR3 DNA: TGCGCCAGCAGCCCCATGGGGAGCTCCTACAATGAGCAGTTCTTC

clone size: few
D gene: NA
V gene: TRBV20-1
J gene: TRBJ2-7
CDR3 protein: CSALIYEQYF
CDR3 DNA: TGCAGTGCTTTAATCTACGAGCAGTACTTC

clone size: NA
D gene: TRBD2
V gene: TRBV18
J gene: TRBJ2-3
CDR3 protein: CASSRGIAGVGDTQYF
CDR3 DNA: TGTGCCAGCTCACGAGGAATAGCGGGGGTTGGAGATACGCAGTATTTT

clone size: few
D gene: NA
V gene: TRBV27
J gene: TRBJ1-4
CDR3 protein: CASSPRGAPNEKLFF
CDR3 DNA: TGTGCCAGCAGTCCGCGGGGGGCGCCTAATGAAAAACTGTTTTTT

clone size: few
D gene: NA
V gene: TRBV4-3
J gene: TRBJ2-4
CDR3 protein: CASSQESRNIQYF
CDR3 DNA: TGCGCCAGCAGCCAAGAGAGTCGCAACATTCAGTACTTC

clone size: NA
D gene: TRBD1
V gene: TRBV7-2
J gene: TRBJ2-5
CDR3 protein: CASSPGQGGETQYF
CDR3 DNA: TGTGCCAGCAGCCCAGGACAGGGCGGCGAGACCCAGTACTTC

clone size: NA
D gene: NA
V gene: TRBV7-7
J gene: TRBJ2-1
CDR3 protein: CASSPHSAPDNEQFF
CDR3 DNA: TGTGCTAGCAGCCCCCACTCCGCCCCCGACAATGAGCAGTTCTTC

clone size: NA
D gene: TRBD2
V gene: TRBV4-1
J gene: TRBJ2-1
CDR3 protein: CASRPVLLAGGTKQFF
CDR3 DNA: TGCGCCAGCAGACCAGTTCTCCTAGCGGGGGGCACCAAGCAGTTCTTC

clone size: NA
D gene: NA
V gene: TRBV5-8
J gene: TRBJ1-2
CDR3 protein: CASPNAGYTF
CDR3 DNA: TGTGCCAGCCCAAATGCGGGCTACACCTTC

clone size: NA
D gene: NA
V gene: TRBV29-1
J gene: TRBJ2-7
CDR3 protein: CSVESGIRQYF
CDR3 DNA: TGCAGCGTTGAGTCGGGGATAAGGCAGTACTTC